One and the same sample provided the 15 T cell receptor beta chains below, sequenced in a study of T cells after yellow fever vaccination (dated by TCRdb to between 2017 and 2020). Libraries were constructed by 5' RACE. Sequencer: Illumina NovaSeq 6000. TCRdb reprocessing: public reads trimmed at Q25 with fastp, clones called with MiXCR, in-frame beta chains kept. Rows merge per CDR3 protein into single entries with the most common DNA and genes. Present in this sample are some 300,000 distinct CDR3 sequences, about 10% of which were seen just once. Less than 3.5% of the sample belongs to the ten largest clones. What the treatment or condition label conveys for this sample: live attenuated yellow fever vaccine strain. Sequenced here: CD4+ T cells sorted from PBMCs, sampled 45 days after the yellow fever booster vaccination. The source of these receptors is a man aged 18-30 years who received the YFV17D yellow fever vaccine.

Many counts were recorded for this clonotype. The V and J genes are TRBV28 and TRBJ2-7; 11 bases align to TRBD2. CDR1 is MDHEN and CDR2 is SYDVKM in the germline V gene. The junction had 11 bases not matched to a gene; V was cut back by 5 bases and J by 5 bases. This CDR3 region has 16 residues. CDR3 residues: CASSPTNSGGANEQYV. DNA for the CDR3: TGTGCCAGCAGTCCGACGAATAGCGGGGGGGCCAACGAGCAGTACGTC.

This clonotype was counted between two and nine times. This chain connects TRBV7-9 to TRBJ2-1; TRBD2 matches at 14 bases. From germline, CDR1 is SEHNR and CDR2 FQNEAQ (reference sequence). The J segment lost 2 bases and the V segment lost 3 bases, leaving 6 bases of the junction unmatched. The CDR3 covers 18 residues. The CDR3 DNA reads as TGTGCCAGCAGCTTGCCGGGACTAGCGGGGGTAACCTACAATGAGCAGTTCTTC. Protein sequence: CASSLPGLAGVTYNEQFF. The variable domain in full, completed from reference TRBV7-9 and TRBJ2-1, reads DTGVSQNPRHKITKRGQNVTFRCDPISEHNRLYWYRQTLGQGPEFLTYFQNEAQLEKSRLLSDRFSAERPKGSFSTLEIQRTEQGDSAMYLCASSLPGLAGVTYNEQFFGPGTRLTVL.

V gene TRBV7-2 combines with J gene TRBJ1-1; no reliable D call. This CDR3 has 13 amino acids. CDR1 SGHTA and CDR2 FQGNSA come from the germline V gene. V lost 3 bases to trimming and J lost 4 bases, with 9 bases between them. The CDR3 DNA reads TGTGCCAGCAGCTTTATAGGGTTCACTGAAGCTTTCTTT. It is translated as CASSFIGFTEAFF.

This rearrangement joins TRBV4-1 to TRBJ2-3; 8 bases agree with TRBD1. The CDR3 extends over 16 amino acids. J was trimmed by 0 bases and V by 8 bases; bases with no gene match: 10. Germline V gives CDR1 MGHRA, CDR2 YSYEKL. In DNA, the CDR3 is TGCGCCAGCTCGACAGGGGTCGGCGGAAGCACAGATACGCAGTATTTT. Translating it yields CASSTGVGGSTDTQYF.

This clonotype was counted a few times. The CDR3 spells CATSPGPGTQYF. CDR3 nucleotide sequence: TGTGCCACCAGCCCAGGACCGGGTACGCAGTATTTT. The chain has TRBV2 and TRBJ2-3; D remains ambiguous. V was trimmed by 10 bases and J by 8 bases, leaving 16 bases between them. This CDR3 region has 12 residues. In germline, CDR1 is SNHLY, CDR2 FYNNEI.

This clonotype was picked up a small number of times. DNA for the CDR3: TGTGCCAGCAGTTACACAGGGCCGTCCTACAATGAGCAGTTCTTC. Encoded protein: CASSYTGPSYNEQFF. The genes are TRBV6-6 and TRBJ2-1; a possible D gene is TRBD1 (6 bases). The CDR3 has 15 amino acids. Germline-derived CDR1 and CDR2 are MNHNY and SVGAGI (reference sequence). V was clipped by 2 bases and J by 1 base, with 9 bases between them.

Ten or more counts support this clonotype. The V gene is TRBV12-3 or TRBV12-4, the J gene TRBJ2-3, with TRBD1 matching 9 bases. J gave up 9 bases and V 10 bases, and 5 bases lay outside the gene matches. This CDR3 is built from 11 residues. CDR3 residues: CATDRGRTQYF. The CDR3 DNA reads TGTGCCACGGACAGGGGACGGACGCAGTATTTT.

The chain combines TRBV6-1 with TRBJ2-7, with D perhaps TRBD1 (6 bases). The CDR3 consists of 13 residues. Trimming removed 8 bases at V and 0 bases at J, with 11 bases between. In germline, CDR1 is MNHNS, CDR2 SASEGT. CDR3 sequence: CASGGQSSYEQYF. The CDR3 coding sequence is TGTGCCAGCGGAGGACAGAGCTCCTACGAGCAGTACTTC.

The V and J genes are TRBV6-1 and TRBJ2-5; TRBD1 matches at 7 bases. The CDR3 totals 14 residues. V shed 6 bases and J 7 bases; nucleotides not matched to a gene: 11. Germline CDR1 is MNHNS and CDR2 is SASEGT. The CDR3: CASRRQGIGGTQYF. In DNA form, the CDR3 reads TGTGCCAGCAGACGACAGGGAATAGGTGGGACCCAGTACTTC.

This clonotype was observed a handful of times. This chain uses TRBV24-1 with TRBJ2-3, with D perhaps matching TRBD1 (6 bases). Germline V gives CDR1 KGHDR, CDR2 SFDVKD. The CDR3 spans 16 residues. V lost 3 bases to trimming and J lost 4 bases, with 16 bases between them. This chain's CDR3 is CATSDRPGHNSDTQYF. CDR3 in DNA: TGTGCCACCAGTGATCGGCCGGGACATAACTCAGATACGCAGTATTTT.

This clonotype was seen only a few times. DNA of the CDR3: TGTGCCAGCAAGAAGCGGGGGCCCTCATACCAAGAGACCCAGTACTTC. Residues: CASKKRGPSYQETQYF. This sequence joins TRBV6-2 or TRBV6-3 and TRBJ2-5, with TRBD2 identical over 8 bases. This CDR3 spans 16 amino acids. Unmatched junction bases numbered 10, after V lost 7 bases and J lost 0 bases. Germline CDR1 MNHEY, CDR2 SVGEGT.

A few counts support this clonotype. The gene calls are TRBV2 and TRBJ2-2; a possible D gene is TRBD1 (5 bases). V gave up 7 bases and J gave up 5 bases, with 14 bases separating them. CDR1 and CDR2 (germline): SNHLY, FYNNEI. This CDR3 comprises 14 residues. The DNA of the CDR3 is TGTGCCAGCAACAAACAGGAAGGTACCGGGGAGCTGTTTTTT. Translated: CASNKQEGTGELFF.

This clonotype was counted only a few times. The genes are TRBV12-3 or TRBV12-4 and TRBJ2-3; 10 bases are shared with TRBD2. With V trimmed by 3 bases and J by 4 bases, 4 bases remained unmatched. CDR3 length: 15 amino acids. The CDR3 nucleotides read TGTGCCAGCAGTTTTTTAGCGGGGGGCGCAGATACGCAGTATTTT. Protein product: CASSFLAGGADTQYF.

The rearrangement joins TRBV19 to TRBJ1-4, with D possibly being TRBD1 (6 bases). Trimming took off 10 bases at V and 1 base at J, with 16 bases between the two ends. The germline gives CDR1 LNHDA, CDR2 SQIVND (reference sequence). The CDR3 extends over 15 amino acids. Here the CDR3 reads CATRTVMGTNEKLFF. Here the CDR3 DNA reads TGTGCCACCAGGACAGTTATGGGAACTAATGAAAAACTGTTTTTT.

The gene calls are TRBV4-2 and TRBJ1-2; D is possibly TRBD1 (5 bases). Trimming pared 0 bases from V and 5 bases from J, leaving 13 bases between. The V gene's germline CDR1 is LGHNA and CDR2 YNFKEQ. The CDR3 covers 15 residues. For the CDR3, the DNA is TGTGCCAGCAGCCAAGAAAGGCAGGGCCCATATGGCTACACCTTC. Amino acid sequence: CASSQERQGPYGYTF.